One T cell receptor beta chain is described in this entry. CDR3 length: 13 residues. The germline V and J ends were trimmed by 4 bases and 2 bases, with 7 bases remaining between them. From germline, CDR1 is SNHLY and CDR2 FYNNEI. This sample is part of a study of T cell repertoires in cytomegalovirus infection. In the study overall: Public signatures in TCR beta pointed to CMV infection and matching HLA type.

Each CDR3 protein is one row after TCRdb ran MiXCR on the reads. The table lists some 130,000 distinct CDR3 sequences, 7% to 9.5% of them singletons, with over 9% in the top ten. J is TRBJ2-3 and V is TRBV2; D is undetermined. Sequences were obtained from PBMCs. This clonotype was sampled from a human donor in good health (CMV status not recorded). Some clones in this sample may be carry-over from other donors' samples. CDR3 sequence: CASSALLTDTQYF. DNA of the CDR3: TGTGCCAGCAGTGCACTCCTCACAGATACGCAGTATTTT.